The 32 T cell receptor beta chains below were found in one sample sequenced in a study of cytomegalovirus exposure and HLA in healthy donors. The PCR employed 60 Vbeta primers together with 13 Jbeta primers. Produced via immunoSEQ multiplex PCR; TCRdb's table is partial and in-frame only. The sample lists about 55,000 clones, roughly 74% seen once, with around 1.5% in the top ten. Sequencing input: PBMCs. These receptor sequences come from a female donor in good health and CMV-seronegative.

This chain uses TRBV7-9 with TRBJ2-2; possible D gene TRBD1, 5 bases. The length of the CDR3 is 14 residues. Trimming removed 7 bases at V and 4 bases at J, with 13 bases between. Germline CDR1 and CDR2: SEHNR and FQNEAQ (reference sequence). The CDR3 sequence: CASTGILSTGELFF. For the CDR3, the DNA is TGTGCCAGCACAGGGATTTTGAGCACCGGGGAGCTGTTTTTT.

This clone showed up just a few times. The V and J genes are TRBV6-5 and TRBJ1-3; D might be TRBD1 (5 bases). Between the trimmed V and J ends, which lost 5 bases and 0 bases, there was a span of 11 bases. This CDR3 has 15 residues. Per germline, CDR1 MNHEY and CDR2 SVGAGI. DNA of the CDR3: TGTGCCAGCAGTGTAGGGGTCCTCTCTGGAAACACCATATATTTT. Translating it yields CASSVGVLSGNTIYF.

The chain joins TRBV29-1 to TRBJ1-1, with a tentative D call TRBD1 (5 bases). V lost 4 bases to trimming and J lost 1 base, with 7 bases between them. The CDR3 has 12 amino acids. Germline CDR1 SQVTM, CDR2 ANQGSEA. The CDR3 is CSVGGTNTEAFF. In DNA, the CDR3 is TGCAGCGTTGGGGGCACGAACACTGAAGCTTTCTTT.

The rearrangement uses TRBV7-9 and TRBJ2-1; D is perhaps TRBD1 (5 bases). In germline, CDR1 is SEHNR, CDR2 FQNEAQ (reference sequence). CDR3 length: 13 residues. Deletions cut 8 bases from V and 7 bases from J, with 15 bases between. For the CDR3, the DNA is TGTGCCAGCGAGAAAGGGGCAGGGAATGAGCAGTTCTTC. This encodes CASEKGAGNEQFF. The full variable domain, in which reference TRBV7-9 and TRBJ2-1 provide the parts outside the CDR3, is DTGVSQNPRHKITKRGQNVTFRCDPISEHNRLYWYRQTLGQGPEFLTYFQNEAQLEKSRLLSDRFSAERPKGSFSTLEIQRTEQGDSAMYLCASEKGAGNEQFFGPGTRLTVL.

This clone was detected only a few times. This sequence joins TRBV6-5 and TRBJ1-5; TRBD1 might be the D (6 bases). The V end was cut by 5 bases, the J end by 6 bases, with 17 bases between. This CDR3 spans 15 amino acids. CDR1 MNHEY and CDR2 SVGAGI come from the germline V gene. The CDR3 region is CASSRATGGGQPQHF. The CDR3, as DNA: TGTGCCAGCAGTCGAGCGACAGGTGGAGGTCAGCCCCAGCATTTT.

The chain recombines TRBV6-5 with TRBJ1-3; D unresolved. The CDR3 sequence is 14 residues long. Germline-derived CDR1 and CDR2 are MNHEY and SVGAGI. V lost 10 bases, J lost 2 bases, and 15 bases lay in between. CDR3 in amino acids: CATRGGRPGNTIYF. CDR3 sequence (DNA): TGTGCCACCCGGGGAGGGCGGCCTGGAAACACCATATATTTT.

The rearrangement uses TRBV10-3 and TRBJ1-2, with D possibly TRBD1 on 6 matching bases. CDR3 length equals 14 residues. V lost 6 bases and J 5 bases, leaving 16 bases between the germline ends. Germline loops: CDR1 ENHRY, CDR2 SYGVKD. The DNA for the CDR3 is TGTGCCATCAGCGAGACAGGCCCCCTGTATGGCTACACCTTC. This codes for CAISETGPLYGYTF.

This CDR3 reads CASSPLEGANTEAFF. The CDR3 coding sequence is TGTGCCAGCAGCCCCTTGGAGGGGGCGAACACTGAAGCTTTCTTT. This chain uses TRBV7-9 with TRBJ1-1; 7 bases are shared with TRBD1. The germline V gene encodes CDR1 SEHNR and CDR2 FQNEAQ (reference sequence). V gave up 5 bases and J gave up 1 base; unmatched junction bases: 7. The CDR3 spans 15 residues.

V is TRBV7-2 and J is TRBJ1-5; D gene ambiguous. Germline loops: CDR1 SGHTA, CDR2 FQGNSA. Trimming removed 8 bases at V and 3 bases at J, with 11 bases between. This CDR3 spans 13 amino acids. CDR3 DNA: TGTGCCAGCGGGCAGGCCAACAATCAGCCCCAGCATTTT. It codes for CASGQANNQPQHF.

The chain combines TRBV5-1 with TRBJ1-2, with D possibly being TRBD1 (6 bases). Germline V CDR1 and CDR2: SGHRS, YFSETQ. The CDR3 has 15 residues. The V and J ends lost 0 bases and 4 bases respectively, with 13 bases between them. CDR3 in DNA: TGCGCCAGCAGCTTGGCGGGCGGGGGGCTCTATGGCTACACCTTC. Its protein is CASSLAGGGLYGYTF.

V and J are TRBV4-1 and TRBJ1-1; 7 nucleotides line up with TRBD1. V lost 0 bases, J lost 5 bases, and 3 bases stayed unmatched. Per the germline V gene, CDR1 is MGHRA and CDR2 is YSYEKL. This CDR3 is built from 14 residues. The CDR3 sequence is CASSQEQGRTEAFF. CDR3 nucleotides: TGCGCCAGCAGCCAAGAACAGGGGAGGACTGAAGCTTTCTTT.

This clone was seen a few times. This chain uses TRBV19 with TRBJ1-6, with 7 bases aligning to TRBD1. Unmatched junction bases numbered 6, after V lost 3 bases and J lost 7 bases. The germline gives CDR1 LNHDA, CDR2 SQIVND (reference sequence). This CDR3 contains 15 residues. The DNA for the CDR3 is TGTGCCAGTAGTATCCAGGGGGTATGGAATTCACCCCTCCACTTT. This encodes CASSIQGVWNSPLHF. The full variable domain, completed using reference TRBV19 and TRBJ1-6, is DGGITQSPKYLFRKEGQNVTLSCEQNLNHDAMYWYRQDPGQGLRLIYYSQIVNDFQKGDIAEGYSVSREKKESFPLTVTSAQKNPTAFYLCASSIQGVWNSPLHFGNGTRLTVT.

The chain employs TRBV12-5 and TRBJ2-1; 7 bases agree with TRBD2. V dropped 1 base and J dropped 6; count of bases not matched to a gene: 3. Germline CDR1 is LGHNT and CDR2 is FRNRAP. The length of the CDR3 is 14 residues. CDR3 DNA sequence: TGTGCTAGTGGTTTGGCGGGGGGATCCAATGAGCAGTTCTTC. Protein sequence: CASGLAGGSNEQFF.

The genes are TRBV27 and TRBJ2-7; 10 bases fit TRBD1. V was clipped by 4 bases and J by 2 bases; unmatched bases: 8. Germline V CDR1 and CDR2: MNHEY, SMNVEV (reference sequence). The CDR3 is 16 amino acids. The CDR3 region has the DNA TGTGCCAGCAGTTCCCTCCCGGGACAGGGGCCCTACGAGCAGTACTTC. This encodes CASSSLPGQGPYEQYF.

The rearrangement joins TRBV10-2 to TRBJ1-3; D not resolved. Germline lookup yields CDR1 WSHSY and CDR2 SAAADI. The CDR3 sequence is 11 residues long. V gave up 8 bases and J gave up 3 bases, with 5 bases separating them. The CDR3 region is CASGSGNTIYF. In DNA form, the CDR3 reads TGCGCCAGCGGGAGTGGAAACACCATATATTTT.

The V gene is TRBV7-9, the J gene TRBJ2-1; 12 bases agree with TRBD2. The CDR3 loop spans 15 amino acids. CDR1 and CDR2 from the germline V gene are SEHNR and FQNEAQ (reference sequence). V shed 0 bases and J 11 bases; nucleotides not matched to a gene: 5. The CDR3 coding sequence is TGTGCCAGCAGCTTAGCTTCCCTAGCGGGGGGGAAGCAGTTCTTC. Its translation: CASSLASLAGGKQFF.

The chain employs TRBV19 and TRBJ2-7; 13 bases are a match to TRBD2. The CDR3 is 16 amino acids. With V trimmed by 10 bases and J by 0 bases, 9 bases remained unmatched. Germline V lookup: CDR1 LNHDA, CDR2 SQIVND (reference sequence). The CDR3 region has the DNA TGTGCCACCACGACGGGGACTAGCGGGACCTCCTACGAGCAGTACTTC. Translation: CATTTGTSGTSYEQYF.

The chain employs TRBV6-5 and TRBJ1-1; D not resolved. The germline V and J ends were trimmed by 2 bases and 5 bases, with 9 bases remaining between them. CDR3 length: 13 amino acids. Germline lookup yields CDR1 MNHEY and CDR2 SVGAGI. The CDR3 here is CASSYGGRTEAFF. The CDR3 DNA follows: TGTGCCAGCAGTTACGGAGGGCGGACTGAAGCTTTCTTT.

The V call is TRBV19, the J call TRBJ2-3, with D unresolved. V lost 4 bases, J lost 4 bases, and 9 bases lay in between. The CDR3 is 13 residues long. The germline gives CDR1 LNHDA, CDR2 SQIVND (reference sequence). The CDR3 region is CASSKAGSDTQYF. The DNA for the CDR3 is TGTGCCAGTAGTAAGGCAGGCTCAGATACGCAGTATTTT. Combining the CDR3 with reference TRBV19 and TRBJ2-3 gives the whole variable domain DGGITQSPKYLFRKEGQNVTLSCEQNLNHDAMYWYRQDPGQGLRLIYYSQIVNDFQKGDIAEGYSVSREKKESFPLTVTSAQKNPTAFYLCASSKAGSDTQYFGPGTRLTVL.

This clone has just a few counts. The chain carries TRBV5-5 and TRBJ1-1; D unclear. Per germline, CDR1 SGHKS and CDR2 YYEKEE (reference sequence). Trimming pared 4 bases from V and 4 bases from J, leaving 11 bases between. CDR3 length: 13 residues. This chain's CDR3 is CASSPYVSTEAFF. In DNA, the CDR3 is TGTGCCAGCAGCCCCTATGTGAGCACTGAAGCTTTCTTT.

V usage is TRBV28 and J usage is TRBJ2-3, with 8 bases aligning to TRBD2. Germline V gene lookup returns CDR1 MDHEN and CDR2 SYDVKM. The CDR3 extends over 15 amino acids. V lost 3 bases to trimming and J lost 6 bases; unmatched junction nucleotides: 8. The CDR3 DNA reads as TGTGCCAGCAGTTTCCCGGGGGGGGGCAGCGATACGCAGTATTTT. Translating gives CASSFPGGGSDTQYF.

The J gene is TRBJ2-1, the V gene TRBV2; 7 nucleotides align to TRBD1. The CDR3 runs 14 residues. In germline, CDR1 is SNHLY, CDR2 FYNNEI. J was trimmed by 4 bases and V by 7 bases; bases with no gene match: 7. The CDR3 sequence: CASTEGAGYNEQFF. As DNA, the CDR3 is TGTGCCAGCACCGAGGGGGCTGGGTACAATGAGCAGTTCTTC.

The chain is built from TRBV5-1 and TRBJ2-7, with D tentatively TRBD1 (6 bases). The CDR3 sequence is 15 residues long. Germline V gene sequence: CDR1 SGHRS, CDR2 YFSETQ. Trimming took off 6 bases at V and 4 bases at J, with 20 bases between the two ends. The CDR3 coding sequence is TGCGCCAGCAAAGGGGGAACTGAAGGTCCTTACGAGCAGTACTTC. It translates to CASKGGTEGPYEQYF.

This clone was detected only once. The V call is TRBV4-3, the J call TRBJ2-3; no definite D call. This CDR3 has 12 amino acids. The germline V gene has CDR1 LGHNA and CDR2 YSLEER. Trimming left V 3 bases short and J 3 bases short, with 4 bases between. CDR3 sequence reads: CASSQSTDTQYF. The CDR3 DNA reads TGCGCCAGCAGCCAGTCGACAGATACGCAGTATTTT.

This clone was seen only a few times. The CDR3 loop reads CASSPTGVAGELFF. The CDR3 DNA sequence: TGCGCCAGCAGCCCGACAGGGGTTGCCGGGGAGCTGTTTTTT. The chain recombines TRBV5-1 with TRBJ2-2; 8 bases are a match to TRBD1. This CDR3 is built from 14 residues. Germline CDR1 SGHRS, CDR2 YFSETQ. V was clipped by 4 bases and J by 6 bases; unmatched bases: 5.

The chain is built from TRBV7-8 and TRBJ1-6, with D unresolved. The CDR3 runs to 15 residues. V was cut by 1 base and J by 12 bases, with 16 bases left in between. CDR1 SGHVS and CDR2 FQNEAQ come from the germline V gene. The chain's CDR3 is CASSLDQVSRLPLHF. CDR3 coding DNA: TGTGCCAGCAGCTTAGATCAGGTCTCGAGATTACCCCTCCACTTT.

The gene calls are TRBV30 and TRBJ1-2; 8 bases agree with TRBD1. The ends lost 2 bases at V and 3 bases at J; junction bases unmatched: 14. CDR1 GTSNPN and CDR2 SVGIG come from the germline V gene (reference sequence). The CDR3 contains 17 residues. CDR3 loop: CAWSTIIGTGDYYGYTF. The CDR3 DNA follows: TGTGCCTGGAGTACAATTATTGGGACAGGAGACTACTATGGCTACACCTTC.

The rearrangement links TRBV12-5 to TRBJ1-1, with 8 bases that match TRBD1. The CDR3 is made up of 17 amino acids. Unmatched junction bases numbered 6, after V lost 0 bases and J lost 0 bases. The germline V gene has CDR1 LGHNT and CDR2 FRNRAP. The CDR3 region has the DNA TGTGCTAGTGGTTTGGTACGCCCAGGGGGCATGAACACTGAAGCTTTCTTT. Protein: CASGLVRPGGMNTEAFF. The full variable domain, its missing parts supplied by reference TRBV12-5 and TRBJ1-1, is DARVTQTPRHKVTEMGQEVTMRCQPILGHNTVFWYRQTMMQGLELLAYFRNRAPLDDSGMPKDRFSAEMPDATLATLKIQPSEPRDSAVYFCASGLVRPGGMNTEAFFGQGTRLTVV.

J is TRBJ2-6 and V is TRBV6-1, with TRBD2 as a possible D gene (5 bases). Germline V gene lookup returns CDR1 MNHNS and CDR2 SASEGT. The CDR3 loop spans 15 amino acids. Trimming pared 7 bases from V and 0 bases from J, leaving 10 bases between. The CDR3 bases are TGTGCCAGCACTACCGGGATCTCTGGGGCCAACGTCCTGACTTTC. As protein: CASTTGISGANVLTF.

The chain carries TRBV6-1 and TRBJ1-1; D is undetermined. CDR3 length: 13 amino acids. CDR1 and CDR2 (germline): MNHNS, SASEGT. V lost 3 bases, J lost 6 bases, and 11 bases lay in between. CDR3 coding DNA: TGTGCCAGCAGTGAGGGGAGGTGGGCTGAAGCTTTCTTT. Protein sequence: CASSEGRWAEAFF.

As DNA, the CDR3 is TGTGCCAGCAGCTTGGTCGGACAGGGCGACACCGGGGAGCTGTTTTTT. Amino acids: CASSLVGQGDTGELFF. The genes are TRBV5-4 and TRBJ2-2; 8 positions match TRBD1. J was trimmed by 3 bases and V by 0 bases; bases with no gene match: 4. The CDR3 runs 16 residues. Germline V lookup: CDR1 SGHNT, CDR2 YYREEE (reference sequence). The full variable domain, in which reference TRBV5-4 and TRBJ2-2 provide the parts outside the CDR3, is ETGVTQSPTHLIKTRGQQVTLRCSSQSGHNTVSWYQQALGQGPQFIFQYYREEENGRGNFPPRFSGLQFPNYSSELNVNALELDDSALYLCASSLVGQGDTGELFFGEGSRLTVL.

The CDR3 protein is CASSFSWGGTEAFF. The CDR3 DNA reads TGTGCCAGCAGCTTTTCGTGGGGGGGCACTGAAGCTTTCTTT. This sequence joins TRBV7-8 and TRBJ1-1, with D perhaps matching TRBD1 (5 bases). V was pared by 3 bases and J by 4 bases, with 12 bases between. The CDR3 runs 14 residues. The germline V gene encodes CDR1 SGHVS and CDR2 FQNEAQ.